Included here is one TCR beta chain sequence, with context. No antigen is known for it. Other DNA sequences in this sample translate to the same CDR3. This specimen belongs to a study of shared clonotypes between healthy human individuals. Study summary: Per donor, three plates held CD4 naive cells, three held CD4 memory, two held CD8 naive and one held CD8 memory. Notes on the study in general: Depth was large, yet rarefaction showed that sorted-subset sequencing was incomplete. Clonotypes shared by all four sorted-subset donors had higher generation probabilities than non-shared clonotypes.

The CDR3 is 11 amino acids. Germline loops: CDR1 MDHEN, CDR2 SYDVKM. V was trimmed by 1 base and J by 7 bases, leaving 2 bases between them. Each subset's genomic DNA was shared equally among a number of immunoSEQ plates. Only in-frame clones appear in the TCRdb table, and some are missing; sequencing was by immunoSEQ multiplex PCR. The sample consists of some 600,000 clones, approximately 96% of them appearing once. It was CD45RO-negative cells, positively selected for CCR7, that made up naive CD8 cells, with terminally differentiated effector memory CD45RA+ cells excluded. Sequencing input: naive CD8+ T cells sorted from blood. The source is a woman in her twenties or thirties in good health. The V call is TRBV28, the J call TRBJ1-5; D is ambiguous. The CDR3 sequence is CASSLSQPQHF. Written as DNA, the CDR3 is TGTGCCAGCAGTTTATCGCAGCCCCAGCATTTT.